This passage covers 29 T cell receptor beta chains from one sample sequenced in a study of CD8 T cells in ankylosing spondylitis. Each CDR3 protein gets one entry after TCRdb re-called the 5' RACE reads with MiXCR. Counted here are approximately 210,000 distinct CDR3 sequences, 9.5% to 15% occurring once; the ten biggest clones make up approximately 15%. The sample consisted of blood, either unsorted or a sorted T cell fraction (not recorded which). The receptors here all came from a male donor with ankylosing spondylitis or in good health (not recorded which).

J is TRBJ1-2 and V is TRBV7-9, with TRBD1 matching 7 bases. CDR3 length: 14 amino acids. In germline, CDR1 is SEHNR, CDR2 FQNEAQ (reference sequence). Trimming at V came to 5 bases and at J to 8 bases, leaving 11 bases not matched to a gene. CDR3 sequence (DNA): TGTGCCAGCAGCCCGGGGACAGAGAAATGGGGCTACACCTTC. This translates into CASSPGTEKWGYTF. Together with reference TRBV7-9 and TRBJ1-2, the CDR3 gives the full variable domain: DTGVSQNPRHKITKRGQNVTFRCDPISEHNRLYWYRQTLGQGPEFLTYFQNEAQLEKSRLLSDRFSAERPKGSFSTLEIQRTEQGDSAMYLCASSPGTEKWGYTFGSGTRLTVV.

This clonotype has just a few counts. DNA for the CDR3: TGCAGTGCTATTCTGAACACTGAAGCTTTCTTT. It yields the protein CSAILNTEAFF. The chain recombines TRBV20-1 with TRBJ1-1; D not resolved. V lost 4 bases and J lost 0, with 3 bases in between. The CDR3 has 11 amino acids. CDR1 and CDR2 (germline): DFQATT, SNEGSKA (reference sequence).

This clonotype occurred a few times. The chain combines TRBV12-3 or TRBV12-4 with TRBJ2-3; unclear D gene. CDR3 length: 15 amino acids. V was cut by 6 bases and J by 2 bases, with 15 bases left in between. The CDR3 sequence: CASRVRGDNTDTQYF. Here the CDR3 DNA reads TGTGCCAGCAGAGTCCGCGGAGATAACACAGATACGCAGTATTTT.

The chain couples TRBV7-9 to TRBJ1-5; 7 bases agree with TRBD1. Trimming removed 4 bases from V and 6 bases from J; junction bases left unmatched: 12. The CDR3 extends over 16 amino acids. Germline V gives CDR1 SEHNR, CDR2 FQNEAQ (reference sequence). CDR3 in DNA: TGTGCCAGCAGCTCGCTGTTACAGGGGCCGGCTCAGCCCCAGCATTTT. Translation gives CASSSLLQGPAQPQHF. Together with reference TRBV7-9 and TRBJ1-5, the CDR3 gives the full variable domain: DTGVSQNPRHKITKRGQNVTFRCDPISEHNRLYWYRQTLGQGPEFLTYFQNEAQLEKSRLLSDRFSAERPKGSFSTLEIQRTEQGDSAMYLCASSSLLQGPAQPQHFGDGTRLSIL.

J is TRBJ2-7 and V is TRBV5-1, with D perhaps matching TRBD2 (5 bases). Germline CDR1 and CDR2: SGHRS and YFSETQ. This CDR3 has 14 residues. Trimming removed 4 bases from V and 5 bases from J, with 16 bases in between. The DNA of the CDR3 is TGCGCCAGCAGCCGGGGAACGGCAATCGACGAGCAGTACTTC. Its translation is CASSRGTAIDEQYF.

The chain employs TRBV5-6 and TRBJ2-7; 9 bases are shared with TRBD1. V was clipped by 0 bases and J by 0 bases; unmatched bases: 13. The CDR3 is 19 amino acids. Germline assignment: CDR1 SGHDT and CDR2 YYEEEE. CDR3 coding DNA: TGTGCCAGCAGCTTGGCTTCTTTAAGGGGACAGGGATTCTCCTACGAGCAGTACTTC. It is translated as CASSLASLRGQGFSYEQYF.

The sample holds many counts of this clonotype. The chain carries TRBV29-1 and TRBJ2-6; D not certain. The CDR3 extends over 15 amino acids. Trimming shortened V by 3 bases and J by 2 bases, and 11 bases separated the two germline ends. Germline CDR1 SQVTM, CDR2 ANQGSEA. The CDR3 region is CSVESGQTGANVLTF. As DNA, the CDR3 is TGCAGCGTTGAGTCTGGGCAAACTGGGGCCAACGTCCTGACTTTC.

CDR3 bases: TGTGCCAGCAGCTCCCCCGGGGGCTTCTCCTACGAGCAGTACTTC. Translation: CASSSPGGFSYEQYF. The V gene is TRBV7-2, the J gene TRBJ2-7; D is perhaps TRBD1 or TRBD2 (6 bases each). The CDR3 sequence is 15 residues long. Trimming left V 4 bases short and J 0 bases short, with 13 bases between. Looked up from germline, CDR1 is SGHTA and CDR2 is FQGNSA.

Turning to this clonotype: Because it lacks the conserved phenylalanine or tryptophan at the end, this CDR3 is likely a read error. The DNA of the CDR3 is TGTGCCAGCAGCCAAGGGACTAGCGGGGCCCAAGAGACCCAGTACTTG. Encoded protein: CASSQGTSGAQETQYL. The rearrangement links TRBV3-1 to TRBJ2-5, with 12 bases fitting TRBD2. Germline CDR1 is LGHDT and CDR2 is YNNKEL (reference sequence). Trimming cost V 1 base and J 1 base; bases outside gene matches: 1. This CDR3 comprises 16 residues.

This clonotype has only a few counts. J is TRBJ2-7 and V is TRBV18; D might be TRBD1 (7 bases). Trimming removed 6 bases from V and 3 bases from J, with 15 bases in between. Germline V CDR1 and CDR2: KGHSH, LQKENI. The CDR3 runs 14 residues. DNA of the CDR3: TGTGCCAGCTCCCTTCAGGGGGGTCACTACGAGCAGTACTTC. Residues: CASSLQGGHYEQYF. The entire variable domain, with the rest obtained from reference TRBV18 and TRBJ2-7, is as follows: NAGVMQNPRHLVRRRGQEARLRCSPMKGHSHVYWYRQLPEEGLKFMVYLQKENIIDESGMPKERFSAEFPKEGPSILRIQQVVRGDSAAYFCASSLQGGHYEQYFGPGTRLTVT.

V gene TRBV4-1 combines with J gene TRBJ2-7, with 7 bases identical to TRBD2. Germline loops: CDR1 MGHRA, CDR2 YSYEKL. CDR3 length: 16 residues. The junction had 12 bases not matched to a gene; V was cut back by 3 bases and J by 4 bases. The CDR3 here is CASSQDSLAAGYEQYF. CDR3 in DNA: TGCGCCAGCAGCCAGGACTCGCTAGCGGCCGGTTACGAGCAGTACTTC.

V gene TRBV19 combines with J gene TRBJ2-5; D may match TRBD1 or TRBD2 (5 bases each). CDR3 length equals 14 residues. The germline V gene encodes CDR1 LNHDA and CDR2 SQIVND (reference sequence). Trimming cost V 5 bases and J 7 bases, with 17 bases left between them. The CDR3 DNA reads TGTGCCAGTAGTCCGTCTGGGGGACCGGGGACCCAGTACTTC. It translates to CASSPSGGPGTQYF. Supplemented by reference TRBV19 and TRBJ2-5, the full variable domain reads DGGITQSPKYLFRKEGQNVTLSCEQNLNHDAMYWYRQDPGQGLRLIYYSQIVNDFQKGDIAEGYSVSREKKESFPLTVTSAQKNPTAFYLCASSPSGGPGTQYFGPGTRLLVL.

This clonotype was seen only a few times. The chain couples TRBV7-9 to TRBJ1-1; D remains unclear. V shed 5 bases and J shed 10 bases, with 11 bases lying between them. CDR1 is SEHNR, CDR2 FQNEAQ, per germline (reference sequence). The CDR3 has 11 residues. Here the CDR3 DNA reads TGTGCCAGCAGCCGGCGGGAATCAGCTTTCTTT. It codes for CASSRRESAFF.

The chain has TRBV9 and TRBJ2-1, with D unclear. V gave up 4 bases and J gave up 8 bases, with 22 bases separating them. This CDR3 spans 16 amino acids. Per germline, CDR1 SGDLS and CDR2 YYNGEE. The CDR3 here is CASSRRADYTRDEQFF. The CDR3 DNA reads TGTGCCAGCAGCCGCCGGGCAGATTATACACGCGATGAGCAGTTCTTC.

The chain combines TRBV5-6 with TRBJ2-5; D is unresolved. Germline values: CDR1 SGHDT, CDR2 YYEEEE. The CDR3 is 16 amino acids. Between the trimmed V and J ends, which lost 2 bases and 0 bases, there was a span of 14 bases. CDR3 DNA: TGTGCCAGCAGCTTTCGGGTTCTTACCCACCAAGAGACCCAGTACTTC. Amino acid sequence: CASSFRVLTHQETQYF.

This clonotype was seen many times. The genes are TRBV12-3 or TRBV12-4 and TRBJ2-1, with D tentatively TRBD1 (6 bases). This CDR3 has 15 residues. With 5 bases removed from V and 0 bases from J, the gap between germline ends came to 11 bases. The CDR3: CASSRTESSYNEQFF. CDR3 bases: TGTGCCAGCAGTAGGACAGAGTCCTCCTACAATGAGCAGTTCTTC.

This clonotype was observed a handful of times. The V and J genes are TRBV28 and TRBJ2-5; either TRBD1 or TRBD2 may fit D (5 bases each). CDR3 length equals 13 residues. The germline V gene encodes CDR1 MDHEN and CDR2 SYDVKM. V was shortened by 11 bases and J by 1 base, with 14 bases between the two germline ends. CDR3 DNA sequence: TGTGCCGCCTCCGGGGCAGGCCAAGAGACCCAGTACTTC. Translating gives CAASGAGQETQYF.

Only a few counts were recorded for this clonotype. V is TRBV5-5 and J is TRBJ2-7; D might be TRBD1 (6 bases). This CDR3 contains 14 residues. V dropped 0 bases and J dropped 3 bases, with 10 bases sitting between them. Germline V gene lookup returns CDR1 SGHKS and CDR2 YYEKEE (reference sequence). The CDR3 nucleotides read TGTGCCAGCAGCTTGGACGTAGGGGGCTACGAGCAGTACTTC. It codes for CASSLDVGGYEQYF.

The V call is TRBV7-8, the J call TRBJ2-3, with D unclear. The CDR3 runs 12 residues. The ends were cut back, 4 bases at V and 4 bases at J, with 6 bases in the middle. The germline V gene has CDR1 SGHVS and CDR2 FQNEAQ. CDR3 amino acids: CASSSLADTQYF. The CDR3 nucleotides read TGTGCCAGCAGCTCTTTGGCAGATACGCAGTATTTT.

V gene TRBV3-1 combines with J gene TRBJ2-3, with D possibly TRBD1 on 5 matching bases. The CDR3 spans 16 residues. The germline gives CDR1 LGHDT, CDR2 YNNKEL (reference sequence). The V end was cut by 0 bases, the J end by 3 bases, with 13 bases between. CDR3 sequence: CASSQESGRATDTQYF. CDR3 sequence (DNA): TGTGCCAGCAGCCAAGAGTCCGGCAGGGCAACAGATACGCAGTATTTT.

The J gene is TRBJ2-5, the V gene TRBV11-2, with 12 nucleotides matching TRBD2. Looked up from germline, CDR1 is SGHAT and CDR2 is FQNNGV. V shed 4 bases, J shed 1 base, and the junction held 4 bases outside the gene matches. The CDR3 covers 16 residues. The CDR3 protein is CASSSTSGRFQETQYF. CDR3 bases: TGTGCCAGCAGCTCCACTAGCGGGAGGTTCCAAGAGACCCAGTACTTC.

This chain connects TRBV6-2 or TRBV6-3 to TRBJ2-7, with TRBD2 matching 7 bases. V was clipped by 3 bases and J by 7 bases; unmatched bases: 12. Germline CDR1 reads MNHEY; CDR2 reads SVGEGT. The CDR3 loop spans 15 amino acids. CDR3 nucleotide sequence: TGTGCCAGCAGTTATAGGGCTAGCGGACTAATTGAGCAGTACTTC. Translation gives CASSYRASGLIEQYF.

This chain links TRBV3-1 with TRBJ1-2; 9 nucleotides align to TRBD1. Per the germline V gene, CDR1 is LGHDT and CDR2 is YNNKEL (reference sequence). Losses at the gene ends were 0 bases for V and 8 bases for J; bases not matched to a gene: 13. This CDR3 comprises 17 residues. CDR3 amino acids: CASSQDLFTGGLSGYTF. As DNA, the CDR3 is TGTGCCAGCAGCCAAGACCTTTTCACAGGGGGCCTTAGCGGCTACACCTTC.

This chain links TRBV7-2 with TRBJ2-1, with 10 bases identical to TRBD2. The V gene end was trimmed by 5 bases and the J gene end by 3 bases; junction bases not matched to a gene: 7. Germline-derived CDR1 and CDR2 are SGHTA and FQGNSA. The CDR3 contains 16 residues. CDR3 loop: CASSPKLAGIYNEQFF. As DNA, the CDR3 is TGTGCCAGCAGCCCTAAACTAGCGGGAATCTACAATGAGCAGTTCTTC.

CDR3 sequence (DNA): TGTGCCAGCAGTTTACTTCCCATGAACACTGAAGCTTTCTTT. It yields the protein CASSLLPMNTEAFF. The rearrangement joins TRBV27 to TRBJ1-1; no clear D gene. The CDR3 runs to 14 residues. Trimming shortened V by 2 bases and J by 0 bases, and 7 bases separated the two germline ends. The V gene's germline CDR1 is MNHEY and CDR2 SMNVEV (reference sequence).

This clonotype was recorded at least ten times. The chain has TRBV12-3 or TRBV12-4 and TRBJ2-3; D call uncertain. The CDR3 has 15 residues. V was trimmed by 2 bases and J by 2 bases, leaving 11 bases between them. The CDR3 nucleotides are TGTGCCAGCAGTTTATCGGCGGAGCCCACAGATACGCAGTATTTT. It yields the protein CASSLSAEPTDTQYF.

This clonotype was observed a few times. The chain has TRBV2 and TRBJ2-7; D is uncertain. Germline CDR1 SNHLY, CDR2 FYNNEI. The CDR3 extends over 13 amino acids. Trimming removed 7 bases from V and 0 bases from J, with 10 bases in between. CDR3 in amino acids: CASKLGSSYEQYF. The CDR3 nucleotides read TGTGCCAGCAAGCTCGGCAGCTCCTACGAGCAGTACTTC.

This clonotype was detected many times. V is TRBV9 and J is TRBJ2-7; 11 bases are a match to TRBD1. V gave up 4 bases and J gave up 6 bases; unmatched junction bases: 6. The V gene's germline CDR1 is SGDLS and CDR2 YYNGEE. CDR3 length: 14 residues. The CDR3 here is CASSPGTGGGEQYF. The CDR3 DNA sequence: TGTGCCAGCAGCCCTGGGACAGGGGGAGGCGAGCAGTACTTC.

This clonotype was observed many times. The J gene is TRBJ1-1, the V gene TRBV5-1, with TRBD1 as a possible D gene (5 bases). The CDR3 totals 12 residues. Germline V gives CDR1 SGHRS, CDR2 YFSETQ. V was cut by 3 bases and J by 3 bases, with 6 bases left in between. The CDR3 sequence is CASSWGDTEAFF. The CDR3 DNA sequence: TGCGCCAGCAGCTGGGGGGACACTGAAGCTTTCTTT.